The present TCR beta chain was sequenced within a study of regulatory T cells in long-lasting Graves disease. Study-level results: Whereas new patients shared some 970 public clonotypes, persistent patients shared more, at about 3,000.

In germline, CDR1 is DFQATT, CDR2 SNEGSKA (reference sequence). The CDR3 is made up of 14 amino acids. V was pared by 0 bases and J by 5 bases, with 13 bases between. This clonotype was seen repeatedly, ten times or more. Its matching antigen is unknown. Assembly of TCR beta libraries relied on iRepertoire HTBI primers together with Arm-PCR of CDR3 regions. Per the original data handling: Spanning all samples, the identified segments comprised around 60 TRBV and fewer than 15 TRBJ. Each CDR3 protein is one row after TCRdb ran MiXCR on the multiplex PCR reads. TCRdb, rather than the study authors, made the V and J calls. The data hold about 220,000 distinct CDR3 sequences, with approximately 18% observed a single time. Regarding time point: newly diagnosed GD, antithyroid drugs for less than 3 months. The TCR library used RNA extracted from PBMCs. The same sample was also studied in work on T cells in Graves' hyperthyroidism and ophthalmopathy. As that study records: The study left out patients who had uncontrolled infection, other autoimmune disease, pregnancy or lactation. First-round RT-PCR targeting the TCR CDR3 was performed with the HTBI primer set.

This material consisted of peripheral blood mononuclear cells (PBMCs), taken at new diagnosis, from a patient treated with antithyroid drugs. This TCR derives from a woman aged 25 to 39 with Graves disease. The chain employs TRBV20-1 and TRBJ1-1; a possible D gene is TRBD1 (6 bases). CDR3 bases: TGCAGTGCTAGAGATATTGGCAGGGGAACTGAAGCTTTCTTT. Translating gives CSARDIGRGTEAFF.